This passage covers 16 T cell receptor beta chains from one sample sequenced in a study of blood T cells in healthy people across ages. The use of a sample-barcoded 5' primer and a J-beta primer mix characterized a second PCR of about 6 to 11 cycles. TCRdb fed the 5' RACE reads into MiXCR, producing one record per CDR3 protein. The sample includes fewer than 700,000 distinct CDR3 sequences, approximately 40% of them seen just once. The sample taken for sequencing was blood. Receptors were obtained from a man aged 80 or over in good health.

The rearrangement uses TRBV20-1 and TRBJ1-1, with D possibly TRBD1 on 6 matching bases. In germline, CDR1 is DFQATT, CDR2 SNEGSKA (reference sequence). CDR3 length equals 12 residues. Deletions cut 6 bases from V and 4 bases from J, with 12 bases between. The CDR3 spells CSAATGPTEAFF. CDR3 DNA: TGCAGTGCGGCAACAGGGCCCACTGAAGCTTTCTTT.

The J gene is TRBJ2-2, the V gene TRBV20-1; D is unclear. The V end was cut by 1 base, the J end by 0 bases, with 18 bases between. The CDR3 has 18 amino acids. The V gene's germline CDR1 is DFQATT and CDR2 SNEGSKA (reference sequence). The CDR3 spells CSARGRQAINTNTGELFF. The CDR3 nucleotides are TGCAGTGCTAGAGGTCGCCAGGCAATTAATACGAACACCGGGGAGCTGTTTTTT.

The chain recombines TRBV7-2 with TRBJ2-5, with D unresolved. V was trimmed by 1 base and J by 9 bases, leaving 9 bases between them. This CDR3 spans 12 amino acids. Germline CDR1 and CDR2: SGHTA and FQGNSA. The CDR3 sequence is CASSLVTEAQYF. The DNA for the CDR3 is TGTGCCAGCAGCTTAGTCACTGAGGCCCAGTACTTC.

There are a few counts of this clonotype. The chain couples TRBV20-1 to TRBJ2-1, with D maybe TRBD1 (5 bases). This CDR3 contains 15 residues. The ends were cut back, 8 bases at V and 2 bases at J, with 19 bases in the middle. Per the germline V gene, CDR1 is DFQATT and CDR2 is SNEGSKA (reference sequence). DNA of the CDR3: TGCAGTTCAATCACCCCTCCCAGGGCCTACAATGAGCAGTTCTTC. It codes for CSSITPPRAYNEQFF.

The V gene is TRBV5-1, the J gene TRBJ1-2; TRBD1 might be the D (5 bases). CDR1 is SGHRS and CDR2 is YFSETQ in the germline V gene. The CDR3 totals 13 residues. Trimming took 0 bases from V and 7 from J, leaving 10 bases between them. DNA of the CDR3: TGCGCCAGCAGCTTGGTTGTAGGGGTTGGCTACACCTTC. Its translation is CASSLVVGVGYTF.

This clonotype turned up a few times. The CDR3: CASSGANSGQIAYNEQFF. CDR3 DNA: TGTGCCAGCAGCGGGGCGAACTCGGGACAGATAGCCTACAATGAGCAGTTCTTC. The chain is built from TRBV11-1 and TRBJ2-1; 7 bases match TRBD1. Germline CDR1 SGHAT, CDR2 FQDESV (reference sequence). With V trimmed by 5 bases and J by 2 bases, 15 bases remained unmatched. This CDR3 region has 18 residues.

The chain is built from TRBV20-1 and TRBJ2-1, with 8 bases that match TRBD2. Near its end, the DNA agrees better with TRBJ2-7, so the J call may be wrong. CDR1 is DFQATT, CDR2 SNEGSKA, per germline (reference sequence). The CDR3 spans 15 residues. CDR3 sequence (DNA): TGCAGTGCTGCCCCACTAGCGGACTCCTACAATGAGCAGTACTTC. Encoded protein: CSAAPLADSYNEQYF.

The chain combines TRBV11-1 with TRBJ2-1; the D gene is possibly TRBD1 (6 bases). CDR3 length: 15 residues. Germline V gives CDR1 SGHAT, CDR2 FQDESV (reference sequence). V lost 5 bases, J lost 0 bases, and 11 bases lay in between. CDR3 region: CASSKGQSSYNEQFF. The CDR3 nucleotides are TGTGCCAGCAGCAAAGGACAGAGCTCCTACAATGAGCAGTTCTTC.

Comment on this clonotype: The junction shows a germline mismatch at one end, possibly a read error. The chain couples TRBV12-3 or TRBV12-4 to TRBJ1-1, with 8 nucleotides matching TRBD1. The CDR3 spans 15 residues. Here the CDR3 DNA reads TGTGCCTGCAGTTTACGGGACAGGATGTGGACTGAAGCTTTCTTT. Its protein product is CACSLRDRMWTEAFF.

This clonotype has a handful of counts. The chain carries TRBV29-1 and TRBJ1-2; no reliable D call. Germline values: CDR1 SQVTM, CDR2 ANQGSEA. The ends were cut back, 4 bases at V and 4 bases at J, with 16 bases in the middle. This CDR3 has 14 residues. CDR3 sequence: CSVVTALDGYGYTF. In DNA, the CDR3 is TGCAGCGTTGTTACGGCTTTGGATGGCTATGGCTACACCTTC. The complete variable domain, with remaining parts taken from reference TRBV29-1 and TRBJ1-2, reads SAVISQKPSRDICQRGTSLTIQCQVDSQVTMMFWYRQQPGQSLTLIATANQGSEATYESGFVIDKFPISRPNLTFSTLTVSNMSPEDSSIYLCSVVTALDGYGYTFGSGTRLTVV.

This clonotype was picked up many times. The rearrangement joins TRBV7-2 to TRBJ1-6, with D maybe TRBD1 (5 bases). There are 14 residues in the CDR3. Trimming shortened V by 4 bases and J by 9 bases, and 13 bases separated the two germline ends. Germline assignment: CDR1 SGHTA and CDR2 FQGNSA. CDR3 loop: CASSSSVGGSPLHF. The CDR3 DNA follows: TGTGCCAGCAGCTCGTCGGTGGGGGGTTCACCCCTCCACTTT.

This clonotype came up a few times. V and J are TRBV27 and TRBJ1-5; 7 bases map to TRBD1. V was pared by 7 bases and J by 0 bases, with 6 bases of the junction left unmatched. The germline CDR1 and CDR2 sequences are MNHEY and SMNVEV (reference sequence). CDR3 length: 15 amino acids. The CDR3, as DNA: TGTGCCAGCATGCGGACAGGACCTAGCAATCAGCCCCAGCATTTT. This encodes CASMRTGPSNQPQHF.

The CDR3 reads CAISEVGQGQYF. In nucleotides, the CDR3 is TGTGCCATCAGCGAGGTTGGGCAGGGTCAGTACTTC. The chain is built from TRBV10-3 and TRBJ2-4, with D maybe TRBD1 (5 bases). Germline values: CDR1 ENHRY, CDR2 SYGVKD. V was clipped by 6 bases and J by 12 bases, with 15 bases between them. The CDR3 totals 12 residues.

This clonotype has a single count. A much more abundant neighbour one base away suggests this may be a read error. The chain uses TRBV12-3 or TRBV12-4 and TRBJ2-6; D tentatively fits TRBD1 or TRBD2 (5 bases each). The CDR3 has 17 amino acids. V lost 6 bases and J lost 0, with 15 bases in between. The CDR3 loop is CASSMGVGPSGANVLTF. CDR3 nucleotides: TGTGCCAGCAGCATGGGCGTGGGACCCTCTGGGGCCAACGTCCTGACTTTC.

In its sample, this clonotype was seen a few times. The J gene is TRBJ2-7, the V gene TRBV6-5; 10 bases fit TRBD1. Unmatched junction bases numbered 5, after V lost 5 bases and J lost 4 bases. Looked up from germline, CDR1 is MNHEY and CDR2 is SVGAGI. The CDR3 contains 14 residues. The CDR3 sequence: CASSRGQGKYEQYF. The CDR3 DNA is TGTGCCAGCAGTCGGGGACAGGGGAAATACGAGCAGTACTTC.

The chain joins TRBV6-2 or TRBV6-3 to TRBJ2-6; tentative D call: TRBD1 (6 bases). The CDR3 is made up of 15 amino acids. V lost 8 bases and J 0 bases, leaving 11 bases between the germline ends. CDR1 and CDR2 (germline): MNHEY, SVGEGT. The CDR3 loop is CASQWTASGANVLTF. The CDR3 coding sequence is TGTGCCAGCCAATGGACAGCCTCTGGGGCCAACGTCCTGACTTTC.